This T cell receptor (beta chain) was captured by sequencing in a study of tumor-infiltrating lymphocytes in primary liver carcinoma. Study overall: Through surgical resection, the patients' primary liver carcinoma was treated. Sample counts of productive TCRbeta reads spanned roughly 3.65 to 8 million; these counts were similar across tissue types.

V shed 3 bases and J shed 0 bases, with 12 bases lying between them. CDR3 length: 15 residues. Germline loops: CDR1 SGHKS, CDR2 YYEKEE (reference sequence). Priming with a constant-region primer yielded TCR beta cDNA from about 510 ng total RNA. Three nested multiplex PCR rounds of slightly modified ARM-PCR generated TCR beta libraries. The two initial PCR rounds, around 11 cycles each, used TRBV1-TRBV30 forward and C-beta reverse primers. TCRdb fed the multiplex PCR reads into MiXCR, producing one record per CDR3 protein. The table includes about 180,000 distinct CDR3 sequences, less than 65% detected once. This clonotype was seen only a few times. The study extracted blood RNA from unsorted whole blood and also extracted germline DNA. Peripheral blood, around 4 milliliters, was collected prior to surgery.

This receptor was obtained from a man aged 40-50 years with primary liver carcinoma and hepatitis B virus infection. The chain couples TRBV5-5 to TRBJ1-2; D uncertain. Sequencing was done on a sample of peripheral blood. CDR3 sequence: CASSSDTFSNYGYTF. CDR3 DNA: TGTGCCAGCAGCTCAGACACTTTTTCTAACTATGGCTACACCTTC.